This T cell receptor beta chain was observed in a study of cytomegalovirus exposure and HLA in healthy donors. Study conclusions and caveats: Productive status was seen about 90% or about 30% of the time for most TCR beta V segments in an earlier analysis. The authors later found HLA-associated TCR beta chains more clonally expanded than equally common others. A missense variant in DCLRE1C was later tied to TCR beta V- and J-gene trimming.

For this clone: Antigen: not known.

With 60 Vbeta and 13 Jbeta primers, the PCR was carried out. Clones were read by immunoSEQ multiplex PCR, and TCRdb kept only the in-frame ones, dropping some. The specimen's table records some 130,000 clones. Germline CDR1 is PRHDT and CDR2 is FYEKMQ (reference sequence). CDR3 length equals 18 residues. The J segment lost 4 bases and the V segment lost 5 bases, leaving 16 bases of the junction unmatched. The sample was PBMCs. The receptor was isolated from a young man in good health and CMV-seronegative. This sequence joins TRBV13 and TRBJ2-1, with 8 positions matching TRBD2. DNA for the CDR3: TGTGCCAGCAGCCCATTGGCTAGCGGGCAGTCAACGTACAATGAGCAGTTCTTC. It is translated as CASSPLASGQSTYNEQFF.